The clone carrying this T cell receptor beta chain was recorded many times. Its specificity is not known. The length of the CDR3 is 14 residues. Looked up from germline, CDR1 is PRHDT and CDR2 is FYEKMQ (reference sequence). V was trimmed by 2 bases and J by 6 bases, leaving 13 bases between them. This specimen comes from a study of T cells after yellow fever vaccination. Study-level results: The bulk population could contribute abundant contaminating clonotypes to FACS-sorted repertoires. A minor fraction of clonotypes spanned both CD4 and CD8 compartments.

TCRdb called the 5' RACE reads again in MiXCR, with one record for every CDR3 protein. The sample has about 120,000 distinct CDR3 sequences, about 8.2% seen once. This receptor was identified in a man aged 18 to 35 who received the YFV17D yellow fever vaccine. The V call is TRBV13, the J call TRBJ1-1, with D uncertain. This specimen was CD8+ T cells sorted from PBMCs, taken on the day of the yellow fever booster vaccination. The CDR3 DNA reads TGTGCCAGCAGCTTATTCGCAGAACACCCTGAAGCTTTCTTT. It yields the protein CASSLFAEHPEAFF.